The T cell receptor beta chain under discussion was sequenced for a study of blood T cell repertoires in COVID-19. Original data processing: Nucleated cell counts were estimated from reference gene primer amplification. TCRdb's copy holds only in-frame clones and misses some; the assay was immunoSEQ multiplex PCR. The DNA gave D and trimming, while V, J and clone size come from that table. Here the sample spans 200,000 to 300,000 clones, approximately 81% being singletons. About this clone itself: The same CDR3 arises from other DNA sequences in this sample as well.

V shed 0 bases, J shed 7 bases, and the junction held 7 bases outside the gene matches. This CDR3 comprises 15 residues. Germline CDR1 is LGHDT and CDR2 is YNNKEL (reference sequence). Source material: peripheral blood. The TCR comes from a man between 60 and 75 years old with acute or convalescent COVID-19. The rearrangement joins TRBV3-1 (or the pseudogene TRBV3-2) to TRBJ2-7; TRBD1 matches at 9 bases. CDR3 coding DNA: TGTGCCAGCAGCCAAGATTCGAACAGGGGGCGGGAGCAGTACTTC. Its translation is CASSQDSNRGREQYF.